A selection of T cell receptor beta chains follows, all from one sample in a study of T-cell memory formation after mild COVID-19. TCRdb re-derived calls from the 5' RACE reads in MiXCR, one entry per CDR3 protein. The data hold 250,000 to 300,000 distinct CDR3 sequences, with 15% to 20% observed a single time. The sample comprised PBMCs or a T cell subset sorted from them (not recorded which). Source of these receptors: a man between 18 and 35 years old who had mild COVID-19 (a few samples of this study predate the infection). Cell type and time point are not known. Each CDR3 is given with its conserved first and last residue. A D gene is named only where the DNA matches it firmly. Clone size is given for some rows only: seen once, a few or many times, or a class if the clone is expanded.

D: TRBD1
V: TRBV13
size: .
J: TRBJ1-1
DNA: TGTGCCAGCAGCGCCCGGGACAGGTCTAACCATATAGCTGAAGCTTTCTTT
CDR3: CASSARDRSNHIAEAFF

D: .
V: TRBV4-1
size: many
J: TRBJ1-6
DNA: TGCGCCAGCAGCCCGATCGGTCGGGGAACTAATTCACCCCTCCACTTT
CDR3: CASSPIGRGTNSPLHF

D: .
V: TRBV12-3/TRBV12-4
size: many
J: TRBJ1-3
DNA: TGTGCCAGCAGTTTAGCGCCTGGGGGCGCGGTTTCTGGAAACACCATATATTTT
CDR3: CASSLAPGGAVSGNTIYF

D: .
V: TRBV6-5
size: .
J: TRBJ2-7
DNA: TGTGCCAGCAGCCAAGGACAGCTGGCCTCCTACGAGCAGTACTTC
CDR3: CASSQGQLASYEQYF

D: .
V: TRBV12-5
size: few
J: TRBJ1-2
DNA: TGTGCTAGTGGTTTCGGTCGGGCAGACTATGGCTACACCTTC
CDR3: CASGFGRADYGYTF

D: TRBD1
V: TRBV30
size: .
J: TRBJ1-6
DNA: TGTGCCTTCAACAGGGGGAGGAATTCACCCCTCCACTTT
CDR3: CAFNRGRNSPLHF

D: .
V: TRBV5-1
size: .
J: TRBJ2-1
DNA: TGCGCCAGCAGCAAGAAAGACATGGCCAATGAGCAGTTCTTC
CDR3: CASSKKDMANEQFF

D: .
V: TRBV6-5
size: .
J: TRBJ2-3
DNA: TGTGCCAGCAGTTACGGCGGGGGCCCTACAGATACGCAGTATTTT
CDR3: CASSYGGGPTDTQYF

D: TRBD1
V: TRBV24-1
size: many
J: TRBJ1-2
DNA: TGTGCCACCAGTGATCGGGACAGGGCCTATGGCTACACCTTC
CDR3: CATSDRDRAYGYTF

D: .
V: TRBV28
size: .
J: TRBJ1-5
DNA: TGTGCCAGCGAAATAAGGGGATATAGCCCCGATTATAGCAATCAGCCCCAGCATTTT
CDR3: CASEIRGYSPDYSNQPQHF

D: .
V: TRBV29-1
size: many
J: TRBJ2-2
DNA: TGCAGCGGAGGGCAGCCGAACACCGGGGAGCTGTTTTTT
CDR3: CSGGQPNTGELFF

D: .
V: TRBV12-3/TRBV12-4
size: .
J: TRBJ1-5
DNA: TGTGCCAGCAGGCGAGTTCAGCCCCAGCATTTT
CDR3: CASRRVQPQHF

D: .
V: TRBV5-1
size: .
J: TRBJ1-2
DNA: TGCGCCAGCAGCCTCATACTAGGGGCCGGAGATGGCTACACCTTC
CDR3: CASSLILGAGDGYTF

D: TRBD1
V: TRBV2
size: once
J: TRBJ2-7
DNA: TGTGCCAGCAGTGAGGTAACAGGGGGCTTAGGCGAGCAGTACTTC
CDR3: CASSEVTGGLGEQYF

D: TRBD1
V: TRBV5-1
size: .
J: TRBJ1-1
DNA: TGCGCCAGCAGCTCCGACAGGGGCGCGACTGAAGCTTTCTTT
CDR3: CASSSDRGATEAFF

D: TRBD2
V: TRBV7-8
size: few
J: TRBJ2-7
DNA: TGTGCCAGCAGCACCAGCGGGGCGAGTCTCTACGAGCAGTACTTC
CDR3: CASSTSGASLYEQYF

D: .
V: TRBV6-5
size: .
J: TRBJ2-7
DNA: TGTGCCAGCAGTTACGCCCAGAGGGGCGAGCAGTACTTC
CDR3: CASSYAQRGEQYF

D: .
V: TRBV4-1
size: .
J: TRBJ2-7
DNA: TGCGCCAGCAGCCAAGATCCCAGTGCCTACGAGCAGTACTTC
CDR3: CASSQDPSAYEQYF

D: TRBD1
V: TRBV10-3
size: .
J: TRBJ2-3
DNA: TGTGCCATCAGTGACACCGGGACAGGGAGCACAGATACGCAGTATTTT
CDR3: CAISDTGTGSTDTQYF

D: .
V: TRBV5-1
size: few
J: TRBJ2-5
DNA: TGCGCCAGCAGCTTGGTCTGGGGCCGAGAGACCCAGTACTTC
CDR3: CASSLVWGRETQYF

D: TRBD1
V: TRBV7-9
size: few
J: TRBJ1-6
DNA: TGTGCCAGCCGGGACAGGGATGCTTCACCCCTCCACTTT
CDR3: CASRDRDASPLHF

D: .
V: TRBV6-1
size: many
J: TRBJ1-5
DNA: TGTGCCAGCAGTGAATGGGCCGATCAGCCCCAGCATTTT
CDR3: CASSEWADQPQHF

D: .
V: TRBV4-2
size: .
J: TRBJ2-5
DNA: TGTGCCAGCAGCCAAGACTCCTACCCAGAGACCCAGTACTTC
CDR3: CASSQDSYPETQYF

D: TRBD1
V: TRBV7-6
size: many
J: TRBJ2-2
DNA: TGTGCCAGCAGCTCGGGACAGGGGGGCACCGGGGAGCTGTTTTTT
CDR3: CASSSGQGGTGELFF

D: TRBD1
V: TRBV6-2/TRBV6-3
size: .
J: TRBJ1-5
DNA: TGTGCCAGCAGTCCGGGACTCAGGGGGGATCAGCCCCAGCATTTT
CDR3: CASSPGLRGDQPQHF

D: .
V: TRBV29-1
size: .
J: TRBJ1-6
DNA: TGCAGCGTTGCGACACGGCAGGGGAAGGATTCACCCCTCCACTTT
CDR3: CSVATRQGKDSPLHF

D: .
V: TRBV12-3/TRBV12-4
size: .
J: TRBJ1-6
DNA: TGTGCCAGCAGGTGGGGGCACTCCAATTCACCCCTCCACTTT
CDR3: CASRWGHSNSPLHF

D: .
V: TRBV5-1
size: few
J: TRBJ2-7
DNA: TGCGCCAGCAGCTCAGGGGCCCTTCGGTACGAGCAGTACTTC
CDR3: CASSSGALRYEQYF

D: .
V: TRBV11-2
size: .
J: TRBJ1-1
DNA: TGTGCCAGCCGGCCGATCCTAGTCGCTCTGGAGAACACTGAAGCTTTCTTT
CDR3: CASRPILVALENTEAFF

D: .
V: TRBV11-1
size: few
J: TRBJ1-2
DNA: TGTGCCAGCAGCGAGGACAGATCGAACTATGGCTACACCTTC
CDR3: CASSEDRSNYGYTF

D: .
V: TRBV6-6
size: .
J: TRBJ2-7
DNA: TGTGCCAGCAGTTTCACGCGCTCCTACGAGCAGTACTTC
CDR3: CASSFTRSYEQYF

D: TRBD2
V: TRBV6-5
size: few
J: TRBJ2-1
DNA: TGTGCCAGCAGTTCACCTGCCGGGACTAGGGGGTCCTACAATGAGCAGTTCTTC
CDR3: CASSSPAGTRGSYNEQFF

D: TRBD1
V: TRBV5-1
size: few
J: TRBJ2-2
DNA: TGCGCCAGCAGCCCGGGGGACAGGGGGAACACCGGGGAGCTGTTTTTT
CDR3: CASSPGDRGNTGELFF

D: .
V: TRBV5-1
size: .
J: TRBJ1-6
DNA: TGCGCCAGCCGAACAGGGTCGAATTCACCCCTCCACTTT
CDR3: CASRTGSNSPLHF